The 11 T cell receptor beta chains in this list originate from one sample, sequenced in a study of T-cell reconstitution after alpha-beta-depleted transplantation in children. Unique molecular identifiers were used to barcode this TCRbeta library. TCRdb re-called the PCR reads with MiXCR, one entry per CDR3 protein. Here the sample spans about 270,000 distinct CDR3 sequences, 9.9% being singletons. The input for sequencing was PBMCs from the stem cell graft donor, taken from the stem cell graft. These receptors originate from a human donor who donated a stem cell graft to a child with SCID.

The V call is TRBV2, the J call TRBJ2-2; the D call may be TRBD1 or TRBD2 (6 bases each). Germline V gene sequence: CDR1 SNHLY, CDR2 FYNNEI. The CDR3 runs to 15 residues. Trimming stripped 8 bases from V and 2 bases from J, with 15 bases between. CDR3 nucleotide sequence: TGTGCCAGCGCCGTGGAGGGGGGTAACACCGGGGAGCTGTTTTTT. This sequence encodes CASAVEGGNTGELFF.

This clonotype was seen repeatedly, ten times or more. CDR3 sequence reads: CAISPNLSNQPQHF. The CDR3 coding sequence is TGTGCCATCAGCCCCAATCTTAGCAATCAGCCCCAGCATTTT. The genes are TRBV10-3 and TRBJ1-5; the D is unclear. Trimming removed 6 bases at V and 0 bases at J, with 9 bases between. This CDR3 contains 14 residues. Germline V CDR1 and CDR2: ENHRY, SYGVKD.

The chain uses TRBV10-3 and TRBJ2-1; D tentatively reads TRBD1 or TRBD2 (5 bases each). CDR1 and CDR2 (germline): ENHRY, SYGVKD. The CDR3 length is 14 residues. V shed 6 bases and J shed 0 bases, with 9 bases lying between them. CDR3 loop: CAIRVGVSYNEQFF. DNA for the CDR3: TGTGCCATCAGGGTGGGGGTCTCCTACAATGAGCAGTTCTTC.

The J gene is TRBJ1-6, the V gene TRBV18; 9 bases are shared with TRBD1. This CDR3 has 15 amino acids. After removal of 1 base from V and 6 bases from J, the junction contained 1 base not matched to a gene. Germline CDR1 is KGHSH and CDR2 is LQKENI. CDR3 nucleotide sequence: TGTGCCAGCTCACCACTGACAGGGGGTAATTCACCCCTCCACTTT. It yields the protein CASSPLTGGNSPLHF. Filled out from reference TRBV18 and TRBJ1-6, the complete variable domain reads NAGVMQNPRHLVRRRGQEARLRCSPMKGHSHVYWYRQLPEEGLKFMVYLQKENIIDESGMPKERFSAEFPKEGPSILRIQQVVRGDSAAYFCASSPLTGGNSPLHFGNGTRLTVT.

The J gene is TRBJ2-3, the V gene TRBV5-1, with D unresolved. CDR3 size: 15 residues. Germline assignment: CDR1 SGHRS and CDR2 YFSETQ. The ends were cut back, 0 bases at V and 0 bases at J, with 8 bases in the middle. CDR3 sequence: CASSLGPLSTDTQYF. The CDR3 nucleotides are TGCGCCAGCAGCTTGGGACCGCTAAGCACAGATACGCAGTATTTT.

This clonotype was seen a few times. The CDR3 DNA sequence: TGTGCCACCAACCAGCGGGGGTTTGACAAAAACATTCAGTACTTC. Protein sequence: CATNQRGFDKNIQYF. J is TRBJ2-4 and V is TRBV15, with 8 bases lining up with TRBD2. The germline CDR1 and CDR2 sequences are LNHNV and YYDKDF (reference sequence). Unmatched junction bases numbered 8, after V lost 7 bases and J lost 3 bases. The CDR3 sequence is 15 residues long.

The V and J genes are TRBV5-1 and TRBJ1-2; 8 bases map to TRBD1. The CDR3 length is 14 residues. Germline CDR1 SGHRS, CDR2 YFSETQ. J was trimmed by 5 bases and V by 2 bases; bases with no gene match: 5. CDR3: CASSFGTGEYGYTF. Here the CDR3 DNA reads TGCGCCAGCAGCTTTGGGACAGGAGAGTATGGCTACACCTTC.

This clonotype was counted a few times. The chain couples TRBV7-9 to TRBJ1-1; possibly TRBD1 for D (5 bases). CDR1 and CDR2 (germline): SEHNR, FQNEAQ (reference sequence). The CDR3 consists of 14 residues. Trimming pared 8 bases from V and 4 bases from J, leaving 17 bases between. CDR3 sequence (DNA): TGTGCCAGCGTCCTCCCCGGGGCCGGCACTGAAGCTTTCTTT. Residues: CASVLPGAGTEAFF.

This clonotype was counted a few times. The chain carries TRBV11-2 and TRBJ1-1, with 10 nucleotides matching TRBD1. CDR1 and CDR2 from the germline V gene are SGHAT and FQNNGV. The CDR3 consists of 17 residues. Trimming cost V 5 bases and J 3 bases; bases outside gene matches: 12. The DNA of the CDR3 is TGTGCCAGCAGCCCAGCAGGGACAGGGGAGAAAGACACTGAAGCTTTCTTT. This translates into CASSPAGTGEKDTEAFF.

The chain carries TRBV18 and TRBJ2-7; tentatively, D is TRBD1 (5 bases). CDR3 length equals 15 residues. The V end was cut by 3 bases, the J end by 6 bases, with 18 bases between. Germline V lookup: CDR1 KGHSH, CDR2 LQKENI. The CDR3 coding sequence is TGTGCCAGCTCACCCTCGCCACTGACAGTCTCCGAGCAGTACTTC. This translates into CASSPSPLTVSEQYF.

This clonotype was seen at least ten times. This chain links TRBV12-3 or TRBV12-4 with TRBJ1-4; no clear D gene. V was clipped by 3 bases and J by 7 bases, with 15 bases between them. The CDR3 extends over 15 amino acids. Here the CDR3 reads CASSLGSGRVEKLFF. DNA of the CDR3: TGTGCCAGCAGTTTGGGGAGTGGTCGGGTTGAAAAACTGTTTTTT.